This T cell receptor (beta chain) was profiled in a study of blood T cell repertoires in COVID-19. Looked up from germline, CDR1 is MNHEY and CDR2 is SMNVEV (reference sequence). J lost 4 bases, V lost 3 bases, and 5 bases had no gene match. The CDR3 is made up of 15 amino acids. TCRdb's table, derived via immunoSEQ multiplex PCR, lists solely in-frame clones and lacks some. This table holds over 120,000 clones, around 88% found once. The clonotype originates from a man aged 55 to 70 with active or convalescent COVID-19. The chain combines TRBV27 with TRBJ1-4; 7 bases fit TRBD1. Sequenced material: peripheral blood. CDR3 sequence reads: CASSLTGTGNEKLFF. The CDR3 DNA reads as TGTGCCAGCAGTTTGACAGGGACCGGTAATGAAAAACTGTTTTTT.